What follows are 11 T cell receptor beta chains derived from one specimen sequenced in a study of blood T cell repertoires in COVID-19. Using immunoSEQ multiplex PCR, the repertoire was profiled, and TCRdb retains in-frame clones only, with some absent. The sample shows approximately 470,000 clones, approximately 85% of them seen only once. Sequenced input: peripheral blood. The receptors come from a human donor in a cohort sampled during active COVID-19.

For the CDR3, the DNA is TGTGCCAGCAGCTTATCAGGGAGGGCAGCTTTCTTT. As protein: CASSLSGRAAFF. The J gene is TRBJ1-1, the V gene TRBV7-3; D may be TRBD1 (5 bases). The germline V and J ends were trimmed by 2 bases and 10 bases, with 11 bases remaining between them. In germline, CDR1 is SGHTA, CDR2 FQGTGA. The CDR3 has 12 amino acids.

The V call is TRBV27, the J call TRBJ2-7, with D tentatively TRBD2 (7 bases). This CDR3 comprises 15 residues. V lost 5 bases and J 2 bases, leaving 16 bases between the germline ends. Germline lookup yields CDR1 MNHEY and CDR2 SMNVEV (reference sequence). CDR3 in amino acids: CASSAGAGPPYEQYF. Written as DNA, the CDR3 is TGTGCCAGCAGTGCGGGGGCCGGACCCCCCTACGAGCAGTACTTC.

The chain employs TRBV3-1 (or the pseudogene TRBV3-2) and TRBJ1-5, with TRBD1 as a possible D gene (5 bases). Trimming stripped 5 bases from V and 2 bases from J, with 13 bases between. Germline CDR1 and CDR2: LGHDT and YNNKEL (reference sequence). CDR3 length: 15 amino acids. The DNA for the CDR3 is TGTGCCAGCAGCGAAGCTCAGGGTGGCAATCAGCCCCAGCATTTT. Its translation is CASSEAQGGNQPQHF.

In this sample, this clone turned up once. The chain employs TRBV18 and TRBJ1-1, with 9 bases fitting TRBD1. Unmatched junction bases numbered 3, after V lost 2 bases and J lost 2 bases. The CDR3 is 15 residues long. Germline lookup yields CDR1 KGHSH and CDR2 LQKENI. CDR3 sequence reads: CASSPWTGVNTEAFF. The DNA for the CDR3 is TGTGCCAGCTCACCATGGACAGGGGTCAACACTGAAGCTTTCTTT.

V gene TRBV5-8 combines with J gene TRBJ2-7; 9 bases align to TRBD1. Losses at the gene ends were 4 bases for V and 2 bases for J; bases not matched to a gene: 7. CDR1 is SGHTS and CDR2 is YDEGEE in the germline V gene. The CDR3 contains 15 residues. The CDR3: CASSRHRGPTYEQYF. The CDR3 DNA follows: TGTGCCAGCAGCCGCCACAGGGGGCCCACCTACGAGCAGTACTTC.

This sequence joins TRBV30 and TRBJ1-5; tentative D call: TRBD1 (5 bases). Trimming pared 2 bases from V and 9 bases from J, leaving 20 bases between. Germline lookup yields CDR1 GTSNPN and CDR2 SVGIG (reference sequence). The CDR3 is 15 residues long. The CDR3 DNA reads TGTGCCTGGAGTACCGGGCAGGCGTACAGGTCGCCCCAGCATTTT. Encoded protein: CAWSTGQAYRSPQHF. The variable domain in full, with the rest retrieved from reference TRBV30 and TRBJ1-5, is SQTIHQWPATLVQPVGSPLSLECTVEGTSNPNLYWYRQAAGRGLQLLFYSVGIGQISSEVPQNLSASRPQDRQFILSSKKLLLSDSGFYLCAWSTGQAYRSPQHFGDGTRLSIL.

J is TRBJ1-5 and V is TRBV28; D possibly corresponds to TRBD1 (6 bases). There are 15 residues in the CDR3. Germline lookup yields CDR1 MDHEN and CDR2 SYDVKM. V gave up 3 bases and J gave up 9 bases, with 18 bases separating them. The CDR3 DNA reads as TGTGCCAGCAGTTTGTATCAGGGGCCGGGGGGGCCCCAGCATTTT. Protein product: CASSLYQGPGGPQHF. The variable domain in full, completed from reference TRBV28 and TRBJ1-5, reads DVKVTQSSRYLVKRTGEKVFLECVQDMDHENMFWYRQDPGLGLRLIYFSYDVKMKEKGDIPEGYSVSREKKERFSLILESASTNQTSMYLCASSLYQGPGGPQHFGDGTRLSIL.

The rearrangement links TRBV7-3 to TRBJ1-2, with D uncertain. Trimming removed 4 bases from V and 7 bases from J, with 10 bases in between. Germline CDR1 is SGHTA and CDR2 is FQGTGA. The CDR3 has 12 amino acids. CDR3 sequence (DNA): TGTGCCAGCAGCTCATTACGGGGTGGCTACACCTTC. Translation gives CASSSLRGGYTF.

The CDR3: CASSFVRDSPGAFF. Here the CDR3 DNA reads TGTGCCAGCAGTTTCGTCCGGGACTCACCGGGAGCTTTCTTT. The J gene is TRBJ1-1, the V gene TRBV27; maybe TRBD1 (5 bases). From germline, CDR1 is MNHEY and CDR2 SMNVEV (reference sequence). The CDR3 extends over 14 amino acids. The V gene lost 3 bases and the J gene lost 10 bases, with 18 bases spanning the gap.

This chain links TRBV6-2 or TRBV6-3 with TRBJ1-5; 8 nucleotides align to TRBD1. Losses at the gene ends were 1 base for V and 3 bases for J; bases not matched to a gene: 8. The CDR3 loop spans 17 amino acids. Germline CDR1 reads MNHEY; CDR2 reads SVGEGT. CDR3 DNA sequence: TGTGCCAGCAGTTACTTTGTGGGACAGGCGGTCAATCAGCCCCAGCATTTT. Translating it yields CASSYFVGQAVNQPQHF.

The CDR3 reads CAWRRRGSSYNEQFF. Here the CDR3 DNA reads TGTGCCTGGAGGAGGCGGGGGAGCTCCTACAATGAGCAGTTCTTC. The chain couples TRBV30 to TRBJ2-1; 7 nucleotides agree with TRBD2. This CDR3 is built from 15 residues. Germline-derived CDR1 and CDR2 are GTSNPN and SVGIG (reference sequence). Trimming removed 3 bases from V and 0 bases from J; junction bases left unmatched: 5. Looking up the rest from reference TRBV30 and TRBJ2-1 gives the full variable domain: SQTIHQWPATLVQPVGSPLSLECTVEGTSNPNLYWYRQAAGRGLQLLFYSVGIGQISSEVPQNLSASRPQDRQFILSSKKLLLSDSGFYLCAWRRRGSSYNEQFFGPGTRLTVL.